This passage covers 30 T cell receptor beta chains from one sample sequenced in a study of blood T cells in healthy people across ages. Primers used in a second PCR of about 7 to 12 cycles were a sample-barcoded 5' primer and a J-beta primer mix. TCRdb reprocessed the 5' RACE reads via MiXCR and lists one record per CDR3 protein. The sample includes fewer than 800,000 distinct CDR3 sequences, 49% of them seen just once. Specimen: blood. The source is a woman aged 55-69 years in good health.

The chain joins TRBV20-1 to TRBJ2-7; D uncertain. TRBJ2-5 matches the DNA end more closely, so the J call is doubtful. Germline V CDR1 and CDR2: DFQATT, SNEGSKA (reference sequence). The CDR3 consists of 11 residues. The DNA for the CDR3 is TGCAGTGCTAGCTATGACGAGACCCAGTACTTC. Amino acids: CSASYDETQYF.

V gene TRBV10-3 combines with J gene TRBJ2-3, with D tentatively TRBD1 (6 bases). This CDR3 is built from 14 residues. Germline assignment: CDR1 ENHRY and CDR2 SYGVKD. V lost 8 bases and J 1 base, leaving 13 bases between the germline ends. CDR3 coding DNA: TGTGCCATCGCAGGGGCGCTAGGCACAGATACGCAGTATTTT. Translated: CAIAGALGTDTQYF.

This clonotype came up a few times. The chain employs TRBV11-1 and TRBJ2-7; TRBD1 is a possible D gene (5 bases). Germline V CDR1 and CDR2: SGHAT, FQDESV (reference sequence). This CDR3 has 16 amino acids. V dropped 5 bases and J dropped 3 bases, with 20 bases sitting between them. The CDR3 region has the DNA TGTGCCAGCAGCACCCCTTGGGGCAGTAAACGCTACGAGCAGTACTTC. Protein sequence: CASSTPWGSKRYEQYF.

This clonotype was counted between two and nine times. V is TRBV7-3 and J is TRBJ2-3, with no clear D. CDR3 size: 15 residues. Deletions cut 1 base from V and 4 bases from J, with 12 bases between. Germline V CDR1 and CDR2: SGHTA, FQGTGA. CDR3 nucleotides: TGTGCCAGCAGCTTAAACCCAGACGGCGCAGATACGCAGTATTTT. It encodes CASSLNPDGADTQYF.

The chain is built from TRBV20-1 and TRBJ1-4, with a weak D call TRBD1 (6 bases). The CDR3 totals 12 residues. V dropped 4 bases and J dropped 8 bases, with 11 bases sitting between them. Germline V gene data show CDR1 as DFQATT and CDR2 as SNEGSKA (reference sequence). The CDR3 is CSATRGEEKLFF. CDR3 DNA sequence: TGCAGTGCTACCAGGGGAGAGGAAAAACTGTTTTTT.

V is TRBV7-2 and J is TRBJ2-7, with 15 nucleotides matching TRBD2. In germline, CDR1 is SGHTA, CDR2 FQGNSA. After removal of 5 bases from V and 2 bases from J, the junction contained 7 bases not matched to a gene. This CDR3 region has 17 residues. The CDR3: CASSHRTSGREAYEQYF. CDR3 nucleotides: TGTGCCAGCAGCCATAGGACTAGCGGGAGGGAGGCCTACGAGCAGTACTTC.

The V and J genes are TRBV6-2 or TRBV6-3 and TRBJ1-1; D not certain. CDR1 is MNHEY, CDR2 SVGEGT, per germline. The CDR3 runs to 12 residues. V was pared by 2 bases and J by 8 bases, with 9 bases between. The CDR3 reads CASSYPEQEAFF. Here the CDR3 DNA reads TGTGCCAGCAGTTACCCAGAGCAAGAAGCTTTCTTT.

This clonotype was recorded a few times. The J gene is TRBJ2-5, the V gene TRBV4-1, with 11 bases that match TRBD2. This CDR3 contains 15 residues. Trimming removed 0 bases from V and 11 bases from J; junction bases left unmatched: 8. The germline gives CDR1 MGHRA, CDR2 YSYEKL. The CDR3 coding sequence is TGCGCCAGCAGCCAAGAAGGACTAGCGGGCCCTGGGCAGTACTTC. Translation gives CASSQEGLAGPGQYF.

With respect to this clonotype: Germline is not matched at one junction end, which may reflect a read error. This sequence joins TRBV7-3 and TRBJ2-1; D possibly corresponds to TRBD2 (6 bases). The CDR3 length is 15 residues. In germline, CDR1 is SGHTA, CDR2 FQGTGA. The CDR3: CASCFGVAANNEQFF. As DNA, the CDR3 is TGTGCCAGCTGCTTCGGGGTAGCGGCGAACAATGAGCAGTTCTTC. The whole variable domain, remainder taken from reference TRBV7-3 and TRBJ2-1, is GAGVSQTPSNKVTEKGKYVELRCDPISGHTALYWYRQSLGQGPEFLIYFQGTGAADDSGLPNDRFFAVRPEGSVSTLKIQRTERGDSAVYLCASCFGVAANNEQFFGPGTRLTVL.

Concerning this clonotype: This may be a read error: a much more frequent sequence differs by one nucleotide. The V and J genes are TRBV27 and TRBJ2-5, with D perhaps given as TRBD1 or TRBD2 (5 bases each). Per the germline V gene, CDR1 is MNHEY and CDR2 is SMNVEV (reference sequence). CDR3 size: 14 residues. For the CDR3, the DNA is TGTGCCGGCAGTCTCCGGGACGAGGCGGAGACCCAGTACTTC. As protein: CAGSLRDEAETQYF.

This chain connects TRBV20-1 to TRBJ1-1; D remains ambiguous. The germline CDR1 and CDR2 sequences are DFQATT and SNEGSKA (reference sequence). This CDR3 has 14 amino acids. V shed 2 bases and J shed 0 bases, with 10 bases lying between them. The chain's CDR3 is CSARLGAMNTEAFF. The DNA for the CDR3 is TGCAGTGCTAGATTGGGCGCAATGAACACTGAAGCTTTCTTT.

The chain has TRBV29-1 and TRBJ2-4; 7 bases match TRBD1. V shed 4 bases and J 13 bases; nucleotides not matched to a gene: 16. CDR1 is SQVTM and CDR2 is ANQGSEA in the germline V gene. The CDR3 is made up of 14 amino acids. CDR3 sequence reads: CSVVDRSSSYGQYF. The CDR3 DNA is TGCAGCGTTGTGGACAGGTCGAGCTCCTACGGGCAGTACTTC.

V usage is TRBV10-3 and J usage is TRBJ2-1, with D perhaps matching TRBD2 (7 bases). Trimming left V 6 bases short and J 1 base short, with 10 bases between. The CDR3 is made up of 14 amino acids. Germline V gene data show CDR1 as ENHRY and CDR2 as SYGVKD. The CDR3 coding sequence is TGTGCCATCAGAGGGGGGGAATCCTACAATGAGCAGTTCTTC. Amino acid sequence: CAIRGGESYNEQFF.

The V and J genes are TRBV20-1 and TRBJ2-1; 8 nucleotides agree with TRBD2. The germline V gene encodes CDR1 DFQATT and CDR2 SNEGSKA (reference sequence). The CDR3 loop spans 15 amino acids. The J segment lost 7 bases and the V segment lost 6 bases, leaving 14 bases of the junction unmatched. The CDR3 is CSAFLSRSGSNEQFF. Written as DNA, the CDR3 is TGCAGTGCATTCTTGTCCCGGAGCGGGAGTAATGAGCAGTTCTTC.

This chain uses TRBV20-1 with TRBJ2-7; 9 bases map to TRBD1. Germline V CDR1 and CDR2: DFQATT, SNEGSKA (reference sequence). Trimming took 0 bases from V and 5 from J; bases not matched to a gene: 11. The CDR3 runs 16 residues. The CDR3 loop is CSARDRTGGKGNEQYF. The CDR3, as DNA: TGCAGTGCTAGAGATAGAACAGGGGGCAAAGGTAACGAGCAGTACTTC.

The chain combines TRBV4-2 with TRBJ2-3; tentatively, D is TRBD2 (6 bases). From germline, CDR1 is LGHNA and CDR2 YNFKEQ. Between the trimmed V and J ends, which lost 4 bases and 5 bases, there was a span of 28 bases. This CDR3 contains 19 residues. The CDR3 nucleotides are TGTGCCAGCAGCCTGCTTCGGGAGCTGGCGCAATCTGGAAAAGATACGCAGTATTTT. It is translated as CASSLLRELAQSGKDTQYF.

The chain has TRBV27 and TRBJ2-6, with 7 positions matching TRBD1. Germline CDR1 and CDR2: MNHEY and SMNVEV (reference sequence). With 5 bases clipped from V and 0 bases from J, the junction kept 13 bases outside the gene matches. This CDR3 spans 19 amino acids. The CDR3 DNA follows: TGTGCCAGCAGTCCTAGAACCGGGACAGCCGTCTCTGGGGCCAACGTCCTGACTTTC. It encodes CASSPRTGTAVSGANVLTF.

The CDR3 here is CAIGRTAYNEQFF. In DNA form, the CDR3 reads TGTGCCATCGGGAGAACCGCCTACAATGAGCAGTTCTTC. V usage is TRBV10-3 and J usage is TRBJ2-1, with D perhaps TRBD2 (5 bases). The ends were cut back, 8 bases at V and 2 bases at J, with 10 bases in the middle. Germline values: CDR1 ENHRY, CDR2 SYGVKD. This CDR3 contains 13 residues.

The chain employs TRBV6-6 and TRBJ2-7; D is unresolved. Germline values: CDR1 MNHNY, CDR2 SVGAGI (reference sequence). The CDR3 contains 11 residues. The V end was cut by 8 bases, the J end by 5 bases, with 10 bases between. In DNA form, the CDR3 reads TGTGCCAGCGGGCTCCCGGACGAGCAGTACTTC. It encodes CASGLPDEQYF.

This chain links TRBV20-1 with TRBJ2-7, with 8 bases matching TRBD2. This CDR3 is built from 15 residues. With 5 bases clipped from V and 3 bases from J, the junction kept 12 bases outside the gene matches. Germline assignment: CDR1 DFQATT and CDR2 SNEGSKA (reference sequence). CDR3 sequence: CSAATLAGIFYEQYF. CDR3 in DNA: TGCAGTGCTGCTACTTTAGCGGGAATTTTCTACGAGCAGTACTTC.

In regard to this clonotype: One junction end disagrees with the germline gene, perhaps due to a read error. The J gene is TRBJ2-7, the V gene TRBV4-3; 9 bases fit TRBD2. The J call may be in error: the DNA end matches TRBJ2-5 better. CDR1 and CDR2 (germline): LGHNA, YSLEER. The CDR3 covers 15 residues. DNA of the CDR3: TGCGCCGGCAGCCAAGATGGACTAGCGCGGGAGACCCAGTACTTC. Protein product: CAGSQDGLARETQYF.

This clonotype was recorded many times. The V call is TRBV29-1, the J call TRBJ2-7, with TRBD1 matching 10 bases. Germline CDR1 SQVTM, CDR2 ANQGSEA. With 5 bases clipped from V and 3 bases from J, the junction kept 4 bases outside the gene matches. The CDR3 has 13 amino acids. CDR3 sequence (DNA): TGCAGCGTTACCGGGACAGGGGTCTACGAGCAGTACTTC. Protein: CSVTGTGVYEQYF.

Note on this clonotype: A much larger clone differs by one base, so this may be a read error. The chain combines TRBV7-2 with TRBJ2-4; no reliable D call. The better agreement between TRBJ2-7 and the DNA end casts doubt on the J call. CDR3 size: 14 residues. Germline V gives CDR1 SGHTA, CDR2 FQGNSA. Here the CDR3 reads CASSLGAEHYEQYF. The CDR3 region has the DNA TGTGCCAGCAGCTTAGGAGCAGAGCACTACGAGCAGTACTTC.

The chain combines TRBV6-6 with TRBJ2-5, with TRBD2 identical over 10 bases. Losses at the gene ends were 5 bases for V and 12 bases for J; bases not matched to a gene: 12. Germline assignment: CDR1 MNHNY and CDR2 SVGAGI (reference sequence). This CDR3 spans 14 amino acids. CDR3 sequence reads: CASSNQPSGSWEYF. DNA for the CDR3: TGTGCCAGCAGTAACCAGCCTAGCGGGAGTTGGGAGTACTTC.

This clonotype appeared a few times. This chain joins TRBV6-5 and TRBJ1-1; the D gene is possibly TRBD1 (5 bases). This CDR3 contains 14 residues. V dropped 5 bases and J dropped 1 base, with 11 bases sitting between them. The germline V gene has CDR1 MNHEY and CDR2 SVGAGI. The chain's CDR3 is CASSMQGTNTEAFF. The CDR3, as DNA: TGTGCCAGCAGTATGCAGGGTACGAACACTGAAGCTTTCTTT.

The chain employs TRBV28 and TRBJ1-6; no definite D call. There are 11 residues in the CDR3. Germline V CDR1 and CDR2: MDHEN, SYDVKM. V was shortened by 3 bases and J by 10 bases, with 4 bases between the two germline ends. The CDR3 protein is CASSFRSPLHF. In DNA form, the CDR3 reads TGTGCCAGCAGTTTTCGGTCACCCCTCCACTTT.

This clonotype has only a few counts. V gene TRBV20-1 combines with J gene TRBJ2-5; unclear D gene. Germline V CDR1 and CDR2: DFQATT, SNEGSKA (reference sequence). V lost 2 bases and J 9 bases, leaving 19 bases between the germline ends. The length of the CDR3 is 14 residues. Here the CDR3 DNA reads TGCAGTGCTAGACCAAGGCCCCTAATTTGGGCCCAGTACTTC. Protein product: CSARPRPLIWAQYF.

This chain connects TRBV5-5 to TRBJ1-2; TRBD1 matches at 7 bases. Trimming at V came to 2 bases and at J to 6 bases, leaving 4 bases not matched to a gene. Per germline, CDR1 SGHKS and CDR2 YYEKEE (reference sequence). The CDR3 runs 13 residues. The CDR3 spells CASSFYTGDGYTF. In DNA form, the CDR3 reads TGTGCCAGCAGCTTTTATACAGGGGATGGCTACACCTTC.

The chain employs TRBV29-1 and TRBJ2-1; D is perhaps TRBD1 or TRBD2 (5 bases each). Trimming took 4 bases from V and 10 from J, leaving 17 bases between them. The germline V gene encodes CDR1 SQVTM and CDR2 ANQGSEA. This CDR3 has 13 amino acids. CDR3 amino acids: CSVGTLLGTEQFF. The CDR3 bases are TGCAGCGTTGGAACGTTACTGGGGACCGAGCAGTTCTTC.

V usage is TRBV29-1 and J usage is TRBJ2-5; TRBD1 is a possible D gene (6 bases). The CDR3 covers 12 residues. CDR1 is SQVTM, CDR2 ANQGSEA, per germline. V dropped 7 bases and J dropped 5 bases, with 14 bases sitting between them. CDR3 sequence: CSARTAPETQYF. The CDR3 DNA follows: TGCAGCGCAAGGACAGCCCCCGAGACCCAGTACTTC.